The rows below give T cell receptor beta chains drawn from one sample of a study of glioma-infiltrating T cells. TCRdb reprocessed the multiplex PCR reads with MiXCR, giving one entry per CDR3 protein. The data show about 93,000 distinct CDR3 sequences, 35% to 45% seen once. Sequencing input: glioma tissue, nonneoplastic brain tissue, or PBMCs (not recorded which). The origin of the receptors is a human donor with low-grade glioma or glioblastoma, undergoing nonglioma brain surgery, or in good health (not recorded which). Each CDR3 is given with its conserved first and last residue. Each record gives: V gene, J gene, clone size, D gene, CDR3 protein, CDR3 DNA. D genes are given only for firm matches. Not every row has a clone size; where given, it reads once, few, many or a size class.

v_gene: TRBV5-4; j_gene: TRBJ2-7; abundance: -; d_gene: TRBD1; CDR3aa: CASSPPGTGSNEQYF; CDR3nt: TGTGCCAGCAGCCCCCCCGGGACAGGGTCCAACGAGCAGTACTTC
v_gene: TRBV19; j_gene: TRBJ1-1; abundance: -; d_gene: TRBD1; CDR3aa: CAGTGTELNTEAFF; CDR3nt: TGTGCCGGTACCGGGACAGAATTGAACACGGAAGCTTTCTTT
v_gene: TRBV7-2; j_gene: TRBJ2-1; abundance: -; d_gene: TRBD2; CDR3aa: CASSLGSGRMADTQFF; CDR3nt: TGTGCCAGCAGCTTAGGAAGCGGGAGGATGGCAGATACGCAGTTCTTC
v_gene: TRBV5-6; j_gene: TRBJ2-7; abundance: -; d_gene: TRBD1; CDR3aa: CASGPGQGSYEQYF; CDR3nt: TGTGCCAGCGGCCCGGGACAGGGGTCCTACGAGCAGTACTTC
v_gene: TRBV11-2; j_gene: TRBJ2-1; abundance: -; d_gene: TRBD2; CDR3aa: CASSPWGSGGGGQFF; CDR3nt: TGTGCCAGCAGCCCATGGGGTAGCGGGGGAGGTGGGCAGTTCTTC
v_gene: TRBV20-1; j_gene: TRBJ2-1; abundance: many; d_gene: -; CDR3aa: CSARDSGVQEEQFF; CDR3nt: TGCAGTGCTAGAGATTCCGGAGTTCAGGAAGAGCAGTTCTTC
v_gene: TRBV6-1; j_gene: TRBJ1-3; abundance: many; d_gene: -; CDR3aa: CASSEQFGRLSGNTIYF; CDR3nt: TGTGCCAGCAGTGAACAGTTCGGACGGCTCTCTGGAAACACCATATATTTT
v_gene: TRBV29-1; j_gene: TRBJ2-1; abundance: many; d_gene: -; CDR3aa: CSVLLLTGYLSSYNEQFF; CDR3nt: TGCAGCGTCCTATTATTGACAGGTTACTTGAGCTCCTACAATGAGCAGTTCTTC
v_gene: TRBV10-3; j_gene: TRBJ2-3; abundance: many; d_gene: TRBD2; CDR3aa: CATPGQNRSGTSTDTQYF; CDR3nt: TGTGCCACTCCGGGCCAGAATAGGTCGGGGACTAGTACAGATACGCAGTATTTT
v_gene: TRBV7-2; j_gene: TRBJ2-5; abundance: -; d_gene: -; CDR3aa: CASRGRGGETQYF; CDR3nt: TGTGCCAGCAGAGGCAGGGGAGGGGAGACACAGTACTTC
v_gene: TRBV18; j_gene: TRBJ2-1; abundance: many; d_gene: -; CDR3aa: CASTSQGRNEQFF; CDR3nt: TGTGCCAGCACTTCTCAGGGGAGGAATGAGCAGTTCTTC
v_gene: TRBV6-2/TRBV6-3; j_gene: TRBJ1-2; abundance: -; d_gene: -; CDR3aa: CASRTRTEYGYTF; CDR3nt: TGTGCCAGCAGAACCCGGACAGAATATGGCTACACCTTC
v_gene: TRBV6-1; j_gene: TRBJ1-1; abundance: -; d_gene: TRBD1; CDR3aa: CAGRGQGARGAFF; CDR3nt: TGTGCCGGCAGAGGACAGGGGGCGCGGGGAGCCTTCTTT
v_gene: TRBV6-1; j_gene: TRBJ2-7; abundance: once; d_gene: TRBD2; CDR3aa: CAGSRGPGGESYEQYF; CDR3nt: TGTGCCGGCAGCCGAGGGCCGGGGGGGGAGTCCTATGAGCAGTACTTC
v_gene: TRBV7-6; j_gene: TRBJ2-1; abundance: many; d_gene: TRBD2; CDR3aa: CASSPGGTSAYFYNEQFF; CDR3nt: TGTGCCAGCAGCCCGGGTGGGACTAGCGCCTACTTCTACAATGAGCAGTTCTTC
v_gene: TRBV28; j_gene: TRBJ2-3; abundance: many; d_gene: TRBD1; CDR3aa: CASTEGQGPTDTQYF; CDR3nt: TGTGCCAGCACCGAGGGACAGGGTCCCACAGATACGCAGTATTTT
v_gene: TRBV10-3; j_gene: TRBJ2-7; abundance: many; d_gene: -; CDR3aa: CAISEPLDRPYEQYF; CDR3nt: TGTGCCATCAGTGAGCCCCTGGACAGACCCTACGAGCAGTACTTC
v_gene: TRBV11-1; j_gene: TRBJ2-1; abundance: many; d_gene: TRBD2; CDR3aa: CASSRRGGPYNEQFF; CDR3nt: TGTGCCAGCAGCCGGCGGGGGGGACCCTACAATGAGCAGTTCTTC
v_gene: TRBV6-2/TRBV6-3; j_gene: TRBJ1-2; abundance: -; d_gene: -; CDR3aa: CASSYYRARKPYGYTF; CDR3nt: TGTGCCAGCAGTTACTACAGGGCCCGGAAACCATATGGCTACACCTTC
v_gene: TRBV5-4; j_gene: TRBJ2-1; abundance: -; d_gene: -; CDR3aa: CASRGLAGASYNEQFF; CDR3nt: TGTGCCAGCAGAGGATTAGCAGGGGCCTCCTACAATGAGCAGTTCTTC
v_gene: TRBV12-3/TRBV12-4; j_gene: TRBJ1-6; abundance: many; d_gene: -; CDR3aa: CASSVMSSYNSPLHF; CDR3nt: TGTGCCAGCAGTGTCATGAGCTCCTATAATTCACCCCTCCACTTT
v_gene: TRBV5-4; j_gene: TRBJ2-7; abundance: -; d_gene: TRBD2; CDR3aa: CASSSQLAGGEQYF; CDR3nt: TGTGCCAGCAGCTCCCAGCTAGCGGGAGGCGAGCAGTACTTC
v_gene: TRBV20-1; j_gene: TRBJ2-7; abundance: many; d_gene: -; CDR3aa: CSATGSGVYEQYF; CDR3nt: TGCAGTGCTACCGGTAGTGGGGTTTACGAGCAGTACTTC
v_gene: TRBV7-2; j_gene: TRBJ2-5; abundance: many; d_gene: -; CDR3aa: CASSLSGAPQETQYF; CDR3nt: TGTGCCAGCAGCTTATCCGGGGCACCCCAAGAGACCCAGTACTTC
v_gene: TRBV19; j_gene: TRBJ2-7; abundance: many; d_gene: -; CDR3aa: CASSSLASHEQYF; CDR3nt: TGTGCCAGTAGTTCCCTAGCGTCCCACGAGCAGTACTTC
v_gene: TRBV28; j_gene: TRBJ1-5; abundance: many; d_gene: -; CDR3aa: CASRRGSQPQHF; CDR3nt: TGTGCCAGCAGAAGAGGTTCCCAGCCCCAGCATTTT
v_gene: TRBV28; j_gene: TRBJ1-4; abundance: many; d_gene: -; CDR3aa: CASSLTRGTEKLFF; CDR3nt: TGTGCCAGCAGTTTGACCAGGGGAACGGAAAAACTGTTTTTT
v_gene: TRBV20-1; j_gene: TRBJ2-3; abundance: many; d_gene: TRBD2; CDR3aa: CSASPAIRTSGTTDTQYF; CDR3nt: TGCAGTGCTAGCCCGGCGATTCGGACTAGCGGGACCACAGATACGCAGTATTTT
v_gene: TRBV4-1; j_gene: TRBJ2-1; abundance: -; d_gene: -; CDR3aa: CASRQEGVYPEKFF; CDR3nt: TGCGCCAGCAGACAAGAGGGAGTCTACCCTGAGAAGTTCTTC
v_gene: TRBV7-2; j_gene: TRBJ2-7; abundance: many; d_gene: -; CDR3aa: CASSLNSYEQYF; CDR3nt: TGTGCCAGCAGCCTCAACTCCTACGAGCAGTACTTC
v_gene: TRBV2; j_gene: TRBJ2-1; abundance: many; d_gene: TRBD2; CDR3aa: CASSRLAGSSYNEQFF; CDR3nt: TGTGCCAGCAGCCGACTAGCGGGGTCCTCCTACAATGAGCAGTTCTTC
v_gene: TRBV20-1; j_gene: TRBJ2-7; abundance: -; d_gene: -; CDR3aa: CSAVPQGRYYQYF; CDR3nt: TGCAGTGCCGTCCCCCAGGGAAGGTACTACCAGTACTTC
v_gene: TRBV28; j_gene: TRBJ1-5; abundance: many; d_gene: TRBD1; CDR3aa: CASSQTKTGNQPQHF; CDR3nt: TGTGCCAGCAGTCAGACGAAGACAGGGAATCAGCCCCAGCATTTT
v_gene: TRBV20-1; j_gene: TRBJ2-1; abundance: -; d_gene: TRBD2; CDR3aa: CSASDSGRADNEQFF; CDR3nt: TGCAGTGCTAGTGATAGCGGGAGGGCCGACAATGAGCAGTTCTTC
v_gene: TRBV7-2; j_gene: TRBJ2-3; abundance: -; d_gene: -; CDR3aa: CASSFNGPPDTQYF; CDR3nt: TGTGCCAGCAGCTTTAATGGACCACCAGATACGCAGTATTTT
v_gene: TRBV20-1; j_gene: TRBJ2-1; abundance: once; d_gene: -; CDR3aa: CSAEDSGTGYNEQFF; CDR3nt: TGCAGTGCTGAGGATAGCGGGACAGGGTACAATGAGCAGTTCTTC
v_gene: TRBV28; j_gene: TRBJ2-5; abundance: many; d_gene: TRBD2; CDR3aa: CASALQRGGQETQYF; CDR3nt: TGTGCCAGCGCCTTGCAGCGGGGGGGACAAGAGACCCAGTACTTC
v_gene: TRBV30; j_gene: TRBJ1-5; abundance: -; d_gene: TRBD1; CDR3aa: CAWSAGGHGYQPQHF; CDR3nt: TGTGCCTGGAGTGCAGGGGGACATGGTTATCAGCCCCAGCATTTT
v_gene: TRBV10-3; j_gene: TRBJ2-3; abundance: many; d_gene: TRBD1; CDR3aa: CATGGARQGSTDTQYF; CDR3nt: TGTGCCACAGGGGGAGCACGTCAGGGCAGCACAGATACGCAGTATTTT
v_gene: TRBV4-1; j_gene: TRBJ1-3; abundance: many; d_gene: -; CDR3aa: CASSLARSGNTIYF; CDR3nt: TGCGCCAGCAGCCTAGCACGCTCTGGAAACACCATATATTTT
v_gene: TRBV20-1; j_gene: TRBJ2-7; abundance: many; d_gene: TRBD1; CDR3aa: CSASRQGAYEQYF; CDR3nt: TGCAGTGCTAGTCGGCAGGGGGCCTACGAGCAGTACTTC
v_gene: TRBV6-1; j_gene: TRBJ1-5; abundance: many; d_gene: -; CDR3aa: CASSFLGWDQPQHF; CDR3nt: TGTGCCAGCAGTTTCCTAGGTTGGGATCAGCCCCAGCATTTT
v_gene: TRBV19; j_gene: TRBJ2-3; abundance: -; d_gene: -; CDR3aa: CVSENHNADTQYF; CDR3nt: TGTGTTAGTGAAAACCATAACGCAGATACGCAGTATTTT
v_gene: TRBV7-9; j_gene: TRBJ2-5; abundance: many; d_gene: TRBD2; CDR3aa: CASSPRLAGGPGETQYF; CDR3nt: TGTGCCAGCAGCCCTCGACTAGCGGGGGGGCCGGGTGAGACCCAGTACTTC
v_gene: TRBV5-1; j_gene: TRBJ2-7; abundance: few; d_gene: -; CDR3aa: CASSLVAEYEQYF; CDR3nt: TGCGCCAGCAGCTTGGTCGCGGAATACGAGCAGTACTTC
v_gene: TRBV28; j_gene: TRBJ2-3; abundance: many; d_gene: TRBD2; CDR3aa: CASSSPRGLADTQYF; CDR3nt: TGTGCCAGCAGTTCTCCACGGGGACTAGCTGATACGCAGTATTTT
v_gene: TRBV4-3; j_gene: TRBJ1-1; abundance: many; d_gene: -; CDR3aa: CASSQDGVRTAFF; CDR3nt: TGCGCCAGCAGCCAAGATGGGGTTCGTACAGCTTTCTTT
v_gene: TRBV20-1; j_gene: TRBJ1-5; abundance: -; d_gene: -; CDR3aa: CSAKGSSQPQHF; CDR3nt: TGCAGTGCTAAGGGCAGCAGTCAGCCGCAGCATTTT
v_gene: TRBV19; j_gene: TRBJ2-1; abundance: many; d_gene: TRBD2; CDR3aa: CASSIGAGGPYNEQFF; CDR3nt: TGTGCCAGTAGTATTGGGGCGGGAGGGCCGTACAATGAGCAGTTCTTC
v_gene: TRBV5-4; j_gene: TRBJ2-7; abundance: -; d_gene: -; CDR3aa: CASSLSWSYEQYF; CDR3nt: TGTGCCAGCAGCCTTAGCTGGAGCTACGAGCAGTACTTC
v_gene: TRBV7-8; j_gene: TRBJ2-2; abundance: many; d_gene: -; CDR3aa: CASSADARVGTGELFF; CDR3nt: TGTGCCAGCAGCGCCGACGCCAGGGTCGGGACCGGGGAGCTGTTTTTT
v_gene: TRBV10-2; j_gene: TRBJ2-7; abundance: many; d_gene: -; CDR3aa: CASSEWGTLNYEQYF; CDR3nt: TGCGCCAGCAGTGAGTGGGGTACACTCAACTACGAGCAGTACTTC
v_gene: TRBV7-3; j_gene: TRBJ2-3; abundance: many; d_gene: -; CDR3aa: CASSFRLASDTQYF; CDR3nt: TGTGCCAGCAGCTTTCGGCTAGCGTCAGATACGCAGTATTTT
v_gene: TRBV6-5; j_gene: TRBJ2-6; abundance: -; d_gene: -; CDR3aa: CVSSYSSSGANVLTF; CDR3nt: TGTGTTAGCAGTTACTCGAGCTCTGGGGCCAACGTCCTGACTTTC
v_gene: TRBV12-3/TRBV12-4; j_gene: TRBJ2-5; abundance: many; d_gene: -; CDR3aa: CASSLVGKRQETQYF; CDR3nt: TGTGCCAGCAGTTTAGTGGGGAAACGCCAAGAGACCCAGTACTTC
v_gene: TRBV15; j_gene: TRBJ2-2; abundance: many; d_gene: TRBD1; CDR3aa: CATSLHRGTGELFF; CDR3nt: TGTGCCACCAGCCTACACAGGGGTACCGGGGAGCTGTTTTTT
v_gene: TRBV5-5; j_gene: TRBJ1-1; abundance: -; d_gene: -; CDR3aa: CASSLTRVYGTGTEAFF; CDR3nt: TGTGCCAGCAGCTTGACTAGAGTATACGGCACGGGGACTGAAGCTTTCTTT
v_gene: TRBV27; j_gene: TRBJ1-5; abundance: many; d_gene: -; CDR3aa: CASSLSRLAAFSNQPQHF; CDR3nt: TGTGCCAGCAGTTTATCCCGTCTCGCAGCGTTTAGCAATCAGCCCCAGCATTTT
v_gene: TRBV5-4; j_gene: TRBJ2-5; abundance: many; d_gene: TRBD2; CDR3aa: CASSLSSGGFQETQYF; CDR3nt: TGTGCCAGCAGCTTGAGTAGCGGGGGGTTCCAAGAGACCCAGTACTTC